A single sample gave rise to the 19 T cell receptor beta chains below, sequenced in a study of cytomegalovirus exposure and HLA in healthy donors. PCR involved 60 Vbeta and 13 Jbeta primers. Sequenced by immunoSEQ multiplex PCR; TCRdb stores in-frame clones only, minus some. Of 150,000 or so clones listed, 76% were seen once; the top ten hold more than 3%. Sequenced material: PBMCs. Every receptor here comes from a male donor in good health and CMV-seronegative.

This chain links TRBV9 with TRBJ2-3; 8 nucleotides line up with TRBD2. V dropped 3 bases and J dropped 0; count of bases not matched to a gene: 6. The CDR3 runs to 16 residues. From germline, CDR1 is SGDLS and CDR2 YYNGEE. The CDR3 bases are TGTGCCAGCAGCGAGGGAAGCGGGGGTAGCACAGATACGCAGTATTTT. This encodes CASSEGSGGSTDTQYF.

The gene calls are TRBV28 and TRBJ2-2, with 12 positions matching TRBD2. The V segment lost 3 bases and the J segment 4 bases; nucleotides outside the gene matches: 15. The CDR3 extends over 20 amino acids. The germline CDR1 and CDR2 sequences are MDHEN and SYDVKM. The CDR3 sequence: CASSFGRTSGMGGVTGELFF. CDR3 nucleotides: TGTGCCAGCAGTTTTGGTCGGACTAGCGGGATGGGCGGAGTCACCGGGGAGCTGTTTTTT.

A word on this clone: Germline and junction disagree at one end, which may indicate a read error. CDR3 sequence: CAGSQVVSNIQYF. The CDR3 nucleotides read TGTGCCGGCAGCCAAGTCGTCTCAAACATTCAGTACTTC. The genes are TRBV4-2 and TRBJ2-4; D is uncertain. Germline V lookup: CDR1 LGHNA, CDR2 YNFKEQ. The CDR3 has 13 amino acids.

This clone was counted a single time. The CDR3 here is CASSMTGWGARYNEQFF. CDR3 sequence (DNA): TGTGCCAGCAGCATGACAGGGTGGGGGGCGCGGTACAATGAGCAGTTCTTC. The V call is TRBV21-1, the J call TRBJ2-1; the table's D call, TRBD1, has no DNA check behind it. TRBV21-1 is labeled a pseudogene. The CDR3 is 17 residues long.

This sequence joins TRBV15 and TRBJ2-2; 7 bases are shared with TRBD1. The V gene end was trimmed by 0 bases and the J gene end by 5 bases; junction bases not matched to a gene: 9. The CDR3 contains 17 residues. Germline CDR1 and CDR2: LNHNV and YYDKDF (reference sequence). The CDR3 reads CATSRDLRQGVTGELFF. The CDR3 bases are TGTGCCACCAGCAGAGATCTGAGGCAGGGGGTAACCGGGGAGCTGTTTTTT.

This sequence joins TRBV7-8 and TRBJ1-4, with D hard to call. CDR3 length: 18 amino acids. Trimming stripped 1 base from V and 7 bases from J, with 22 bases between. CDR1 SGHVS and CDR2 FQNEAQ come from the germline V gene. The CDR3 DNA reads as TGTGCCAGCAGCTTAGTCGGTCGGAGCGCAGTCTCAAGTGAAAAACTGTTTTTT. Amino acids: CASSLVGRSAVSSEKLFF.

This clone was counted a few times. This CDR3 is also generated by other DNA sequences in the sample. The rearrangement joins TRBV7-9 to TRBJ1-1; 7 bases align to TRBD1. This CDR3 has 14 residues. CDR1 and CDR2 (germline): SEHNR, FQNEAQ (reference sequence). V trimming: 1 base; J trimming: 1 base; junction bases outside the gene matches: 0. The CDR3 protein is CASSLGQGNTEAFF. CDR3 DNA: TGTGCCAGCAGCTTAGGACAGGGGAACACTGAAGCTTTCTTT.

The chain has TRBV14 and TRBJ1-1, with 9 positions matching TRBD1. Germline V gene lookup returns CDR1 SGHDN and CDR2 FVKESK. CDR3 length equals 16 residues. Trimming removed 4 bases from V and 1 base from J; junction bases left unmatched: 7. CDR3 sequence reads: CASSLLTGGANTEAFF. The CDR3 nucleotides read TGTGCCAGCAGCCTACTGACAGGGGGAGCGAACACTGAAGCTTTCTTT.

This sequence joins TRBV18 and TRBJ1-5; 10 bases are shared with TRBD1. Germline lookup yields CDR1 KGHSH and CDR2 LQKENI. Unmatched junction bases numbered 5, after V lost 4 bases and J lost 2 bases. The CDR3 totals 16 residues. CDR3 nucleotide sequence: TGTGCCAGCTCACAATCTGGGACAGGGGGCAATCAGCCCCAGCATTTT. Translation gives CASSQSGTGGNQPQHF.

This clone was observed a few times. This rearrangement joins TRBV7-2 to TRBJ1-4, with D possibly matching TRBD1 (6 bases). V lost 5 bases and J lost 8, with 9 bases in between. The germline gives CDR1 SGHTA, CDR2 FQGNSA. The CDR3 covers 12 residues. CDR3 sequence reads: CASSPQGEKLFF. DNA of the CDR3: TGTGCCAGCAGCCCCCAGGGGGAAAAACTGTTTTTT.

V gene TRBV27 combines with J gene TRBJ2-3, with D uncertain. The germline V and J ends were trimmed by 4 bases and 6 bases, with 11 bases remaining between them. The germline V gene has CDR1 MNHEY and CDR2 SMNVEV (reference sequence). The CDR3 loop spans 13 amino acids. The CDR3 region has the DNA TGTGCCAGCAGTTCTCCTCGGTCCGATACGCAGTATTTT. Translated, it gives CASSSPRSDTQYF.

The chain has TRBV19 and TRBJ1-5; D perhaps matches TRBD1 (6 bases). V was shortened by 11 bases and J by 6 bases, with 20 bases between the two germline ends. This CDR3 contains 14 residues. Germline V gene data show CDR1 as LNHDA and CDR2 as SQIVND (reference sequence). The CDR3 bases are TGTGCCCCCGCCCACAGGGAGCCCGGTCAGCCCCAGCATTTT. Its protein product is CAPAHREPGQPQHF.

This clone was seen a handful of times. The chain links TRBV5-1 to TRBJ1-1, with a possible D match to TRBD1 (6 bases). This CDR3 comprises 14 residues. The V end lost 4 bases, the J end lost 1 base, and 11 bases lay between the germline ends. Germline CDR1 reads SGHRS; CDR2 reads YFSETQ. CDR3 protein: CASSPGHTNTEAFF. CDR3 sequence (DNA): TGCGCCAGCAGCCCGGGACATACGAACACTGAAGCTTTCTTT.

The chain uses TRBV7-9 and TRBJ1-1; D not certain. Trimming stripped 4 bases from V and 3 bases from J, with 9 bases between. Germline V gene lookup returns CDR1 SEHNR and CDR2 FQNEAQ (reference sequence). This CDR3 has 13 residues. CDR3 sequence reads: CASSSYGDTEAFF. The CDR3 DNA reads TGTGCCAGCAGCTCCTACGGGGACACTGAAGCTTTCTTT.

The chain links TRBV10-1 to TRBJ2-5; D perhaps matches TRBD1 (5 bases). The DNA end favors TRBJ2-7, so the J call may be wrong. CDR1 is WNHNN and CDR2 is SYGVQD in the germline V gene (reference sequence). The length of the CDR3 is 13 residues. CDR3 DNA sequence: TGCGCCAGCAGTTTAAATAGGACACACGAGCAGTACTTC. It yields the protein CASSLNRTHEQYF.

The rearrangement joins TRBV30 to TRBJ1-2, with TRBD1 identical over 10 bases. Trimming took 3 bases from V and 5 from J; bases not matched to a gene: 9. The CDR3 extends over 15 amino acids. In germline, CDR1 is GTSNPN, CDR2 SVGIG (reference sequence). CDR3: CAWSPGQGGRYGYTF. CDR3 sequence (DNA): TGTGCCTGGAGCCCCGGACAGGGGGGGCGGTATGGCTACACCTTC.

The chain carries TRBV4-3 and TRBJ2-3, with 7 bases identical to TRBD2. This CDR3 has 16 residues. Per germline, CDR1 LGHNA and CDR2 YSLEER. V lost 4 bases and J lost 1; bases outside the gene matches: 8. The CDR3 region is CASSPQMGGGTDTQYF. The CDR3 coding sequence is TGCGCCAGCAGCCCGCAGATGGGAGGGGGCACAGATACGCAGTATTTT.

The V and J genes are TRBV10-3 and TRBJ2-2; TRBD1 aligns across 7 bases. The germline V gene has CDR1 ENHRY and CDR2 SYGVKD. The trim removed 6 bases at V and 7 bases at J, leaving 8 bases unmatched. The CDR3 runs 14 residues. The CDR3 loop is CAIRTGPRGGELFF. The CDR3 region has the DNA TGTGCCATCAGGACAGGGCCCCGGGGCGGGGAGCTGTTTTTT.

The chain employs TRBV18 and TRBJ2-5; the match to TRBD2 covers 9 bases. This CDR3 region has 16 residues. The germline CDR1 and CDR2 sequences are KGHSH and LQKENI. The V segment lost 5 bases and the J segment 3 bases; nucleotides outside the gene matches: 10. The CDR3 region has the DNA TGTGCCAGCTCATCCTCAGCGGGAGGTGCCAAAGAGACCCAGTACTTC. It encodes CASSSSAGGAKETQYF.